These 8 T cell receptor beta chains share one sample of origin, sequenced in a study of blood T cell repertoires in COVID-19. This table comes from immunoSEQ multiplex PCR, and its TCRdb copy is limited to in-frame clones, with some not included. Counted here are 100,000 to 150,000 clones, roughly 91% occurring once; the ten biggest clones make up roughly a sixth. Sequenced material: peripheral blood. These receptors originate from a man over 45 with active or convalescent COVID-19.

V and J are TRBV6-2 or TRBV6-3 and TRBJ1-2; D is possibly TRBD1 (5 bases). There are 14 residues in the CDR3. With 7 bases removed from V and 0 bases from J, the gap between germline ends came to 12 bases. CDR1 is MNHEY and CDR2 is SVGEGT in the germline V gene. The CDR3 protein is CASIPGGANYGYTF. CDR3 DNA sequence: TGTGCCAGCATCCCTGGAGGGGCTAACTATGGCTACACCTTC.

This sequence joins TRBV20-1 and TRBJ1-2; TRBD1 matches at 9 bases. CDR1 DFQATT and CDR2 SNEGSKA come from the germline V gene (reference sequence). This CDR3 spans 13 amino acids. J lost 7 bases, V lost 3 bases, and 6 bases had no gene match. The CDR3, as DNA: TGCAGTGCTAGTACAGGGGGCACCTCTGGCTACACCTTC. It translates to CSASTGGTSGYTF.

The chain joins TRBV6-6 to TRBJ2-3, with D maybe TRBD2 (6 bases). This CDR3 contains 15 residues. V lost 3 bases, J lost 2 bases, and 12 bases lay in between. In germline, CDR1 is MNHNY, CDR2 SVGAGI (reference sequence). The CDR3 loop is CASSYLDYDTDTQYF. CDR3 in DNA: TGTGCCAGCAGTTATTTGGACTATGACACAGATACGCAGTATTTT.

The J gene is TRBJ1-1, the V gene TRBV29-1, with 8 nucleotides matching TRBD1. The V segment lost 7 bases and the J segment 3 bases; nucleotides outside the gene matches: 7. Germline V gene data show CDR1 as SQVTM and CDR2 as ANQGSEA. The CDR3 sequence is 13 residues long. The chain's CDR3 is CSGQTGAHTEAFF. In DNA, the CDR3 is TGCAGCGGACAGACAGGGGCGCACACTGAAGCTTTCTTT.

Here the CDR3 DNA reads TGTGCCATCAGTACCCTCGACAGGGGGCTCACAGATACGCAGTATTTT. Protein: CAISTLDRGLTDTQYF. The V and J genes are TRBV10-3 and TRBJ2-3, with 10 nucleotides matching TRBD1. Unmatched junction bases numbered 7, after V lost 5 bases and J lost 2 bases. Germline V lookup: CDR1 ENHRY, CDR2 SYGVKD. There are 16 residues in the CDR3.

The chain employs TRBV5-4 and TRBJ2-7; D perhaps matches TRBD2 (5 bases). With 1 base removed from V and 0 bases from J, the gap between germline ends came to 8 bases. The CDR3 runs to 14 residues. The germline CDR1 and CDR2 sequences are SGHNT and YYREEE (reference sequence). In DNA, the CDR3 is TGTGCCAGCAGCTTGTCCGGGGACTCCTACGAGCAGTACTTC. The encoded protein is CASSLSGDSYEQYF.

Notes on this clone: The same CDR3 arises from other DNA sequences in this sample as well. This rearrangement joins TRBV5-1 to TRBJ1-4; TRBD1 agrees at 7 bases. V lost 0 bases, J lost 4 bases, and 0 bases stayed unmatched. The CDR3 totals 14 residues. Germline assignment: CDR1 SGHRS and CDR2 YFSETQ. The CDR3 sequence is CASSLAGGNEKLFF. The CDR3 nucleotides are TGCGCCAGCAGCTTGGCAGGGGGTAATGAAAAACTGTTTTTT.

The CDR3 loop is CASSPRVGGHEQFF. The CDR3 nucleotides are TGTGCCAGTAGTCCGAGGGTGGGAGGGCACGAGCAGTTCTTC. The rearrangement links TRBV19 to TRBJ2-1; 7 bases match TRBD2. The germline V gene encodes CDR1 LNHDA and CDR2 SQIVND (reference sequence). V lost 5 bases and J lost 10; bases outside the gene matches: 11. The CDR3 sequence is 14 residues long.